This TCR beta chain was sequenced during a study of PD-1 blockade in classical Hodgkin lymphoma. V shed 3 bases and J shed 3 bases, with 8 bases lying between them. The CDR3 consists of 14 residues. CDR1 is MGHRA and CDR2 is YSYEKL in the germline V gene. Data came from immunoSEQ multiplex PCR; TCRdb stores just in-frame clones and leaves some out. The table has over 15,000 clones, over 80% seen once. Each patient relapsed following autologous stem cell transplantation, and prior brentuximab vedotin exposure differed. The sequenced sample was peripheral blood mononuclear cells (PBMCs), obtained before the second cycle of nivolumab. This chain joins TRBV4-1 and TRBJ1-4; D is uncertain. The TCR comes from a human donor with classical Hodgkin lymphoma. DNA for the CDR3: TGCGCCAGCAGCCAGCGCGGACCTAATGAAAAACTGTTTTTT. It is translated as CASSQRGPNEKLFF.